Listed here are 29 T cell receptor beta chains from one sample, sequenced in a study of blood T cell repertoires in COVID-19. The table came from immunoSEQ multiplex PCR; TCRdb's copy has only in-frame clones and leaves some out. The data hold around 240,000 clones, with roughly 82% observed a single time. Input material: PBMCs or T cells enriched from blood (not recorded which). The receptor source for this set is a woman aged 45 to 65 who had recovered from COVID-19.

Remarks on this clone: This sample includes further DNA sequences coding for the same CDR3. The V gene is TRBV4-1, the J gene TRBJ2-5; 8 bases map to TRBD1. CDR3 size: 16 residues. Germline CDR1 MGHRA, CDR2 YSYEKL. V shed 3 bases, J shed 1 base, and the junction held 7 bases outside the gene matches. In DNA, the CDR3 is TGCGCCAGCAGCCAGGGGACAGGTGGAGGCCAAGAGACCCAGTACTTC. Encoded protein: CASSQGTGGGQETQYF.

This clone was observed once. V usage is TRBV28 and J usage is TRBJ2-7; 10 bases are shared with TRBD2. Germline CDR1 and CDR2: MDHEN and SYDVKM. V shed 6 bases and J 6 bases; nucleotides not matched to a gene: 8. The CDR3 sequence is 14 residues long. CDR3 amino acids: CASSILAGAREQYF. CDR3 bases: TGTGCCAGCAGCATTCTAGCGGGAGCTCGCGAGCAGTACTTC.

The chain recombines TRBV7-8 with TRBJ2-1, with 11 positions matching TRBD2. This CDR3 has 18 amino acids. V lost 1 base and J lost 6; bases outside the gene matches: 11. Germline CDR1 SGHVS, CDR2 FQNEAQ. The CDR3 region is CASSLGSGASGGINEQFF. The CDR3 bases are TGTGCCAGCAGCTTAGGGTCTGGGGCTAGCGGGGGGATCAATGAGCAGTTCTTC.

The chain is built from TRBV30 and TRBJ1-2; no definite D call. The V end was cut by 0 bases, the J end by 8 bases, with 13 bases between. The germline gives CDR1 GTSNPN, CDR2 SVGIG (reference sequence). The CDR3 length is 13 residues. CDR3 region: CAWSVQRTIGYTF. The CDR3 region has the DNA TGTGCCTGGAGTGTACAGAGGACTATCGGCTACACCTTC.

In this sample, this clone turned up once. This sequence joins TRBV27 and TRBJ1-5, with D possibly TRBD1 on 5 matching bases. The V and J ends lost 5 bases and 4 bases respectively, with 12 bases between them. Germline assignment: CDR1 MNHEY and CDR2 SMNVEV (reference sequence). The CDR3 covers 14 residues. Written as DNA, the CDR3 is TGTGCCAGCAGTATTATGGGGGGAAATCAGCCCCAGCATTTT. It codes for CASSIMGGNQPQHF.

The chain links TRBV2 to TRBJ1-1, with D unclear. The germline V gene encodes CDR1 SNHLY and CDR2 FYNNEI. The CDR3 totals 10 residues. The V end was cut by 9 bases, the J end by 7 bases, with 9 bases between. In DNA, the CDR3 is TGTGCCAGGGCGTGCGGTGAAGCTTTCTTT. It codes for CARACGEAFF. Together with reference TRBV2 and TRBJ1-1, the CDR3 gives the full variable domain: EPEVTQTPSHQVTQMGQEVILRCVPISNHLYFYWYRQILGQKVEFLVSFYNNEISEKSEIFDDQFSVERPDGSNFTLKIRSTKLEDSAMYFCARACGEAFFGQGTRLTVV.

The chain joins TRBV6-6 to TRBJ1-6; D is unresolved. The V gene lost 6 bases and the J gene lost 5 bases, with 17 bases spanning the gap. The CDR3 consists of 16 residues. Germline-derived CDR1 and CDR2 are MNHNY and SVGAGI (reference sequence). This CDR3 is CASSLDFSGDNSPLHF. In DNA form, the CDR3 reads TGTGCCAGCAGCCTCGATTTTTCCGGTGATAATTCACCCCTCCACTTT.

In DNA, the CDR3 is TGTGCCAGCTCACCTGTACAAAATAATTCACCCCTCCACTTT. Translated: CASSPVQNNSPLHF. The rearrangement joins TRBV18 to TRBJ1-6; D gene ambiguous. Germline V gene lookup returns CDR1 KGHSH and CDR2 LQKENI. V was cut by 3 bases and J by 5 bases, with 8 bases left in between. The CDR3 runs 14 residues.

As DNA, the CDR3 is TGCAGTGCTCCCCGGGGGGGCGAGCAGTTCTTC. Amino acid sequence: CSAPRGGEQFF. The chain combines TRBV20-1 with TRBJ2-1, with 8 bases aligning to TRBD2. The germline V gene encodes CDR1 DFQATT and CDR2 SNEGSKA (reference sequence). The V segment lost 5 bases and the J segment 10 bases; nucleotides outside the gene matches: 4. The CDR3 is made up of 11 amino acids.

This clone was seen only once. This chain uses TRBV29-1 with TRBJ2-7, with TRBD2 identical over 9 bases. Trimming at V came to 6 bases and at J to 5 bases, leaving 11 bases not matched to a gene. The germline CDR1 and CDR2 sequences are SQVTM and ANQGSEA. The CDR3 sequence is 14 residues long. The CDR3 reads CSVVYVAGVHEQYF. CDR3 bases: TGCAGCGTGGTTTACGTAGCGGGAGTGCACGAGCAGTACTTC.

The chain combines TRBV18 with TRBJ2-7; D might be TRBD2 (6 bases). The CDR3 runs to 14 residues. Germline lookup yields CDR1 KGHSH and CDR2 LQKENI. V gave up 6 bases and J gave up 2 bases, with 14 bases separating them. The CDR3 DNA is TGTGCCAGCTCCTTTGGTTTAGCGGCCTACGAGCAGTACTTC. The encoded protein is CASSFGLAAYEQYF.

This clone has a single count. The V call is TRBV7-2, the J call TRBJ2-3; no clear D. Trimming removed 2 bases at V and 0 bases at J, with 3 bases between. The CDR3 sequence is 13 residues long. Germline CDR1 SGHTA, CDR2 FQGNSA. The CDR3 protein is CASSLLSTDTQYF. CDR3 DNA: TGTGCCAGCAGCTTACTGAGCACAGATACGCAGTATTTT.

This chain joins TRBV7-2 and TRBJ2-3; 12 nucleotides line up with TRBD2. Looked up from germline, CDR1 is SGHTA and CDR2 is FQGNSA. J was trimmed by 3 bases and V by 4 bases; bases with no gene match: 5. The CDR3 runs to 16 residues. The CDR3 bases are TGTGCCAGCAGCTCGGAACTAGCGGGGGGAACAGATACGCAGTATTTT. This encodes CASSSELAGGTDTQYF.

This chain connects TRBV10-3 to TRBJ2-2; tentative D call: TRBD1 (7 bases). CDR3 size: 14 residues. The ends were cut back, 7 bases at V and 4 bases at J, with 13 bases in the middle. Germline-derived CDR1 and CDR2 are ENHRY and SYGVKD. CDR3 amino acids: CAITDREVTGELFF. CDR3 nucleotides: TGTGCCATCACCGACAGGGAGGTCACCGGGGAGCTGTTTTTT.

This clone was seen more than once but under ten times. The chain employs TRBV3-1 (or the pseudogene TRBV3-2) and TRBJ1-4, with no clear D. V lost 4 bases, J lost 0 bases, and 12 bases lay in between. CDR1 is LGHDT, CDR2 YNNKEL, per germline (reference sequence). This CDR3 is 16 amino acids long. CDR3 in amino acids: CASSRRHSATNEKLFF. The CDR3 coding sequence is TGTGCCAGCAGCCGTCGACACTCTGCAACTAATGAAAAACTGTTTTTT.

V is TRBV5-1 and J is TRBJ1-6; 9 positions match TRBD1. In germline, CDR1 is SGHRS, CDR2 YFSETQ. Germline trimming cut 4 bases from V and 7 bases from J; bases unmatched to any gene: 12. This CDR3 region has 17 residues. The CDR3 DNA sequence: TGCGCCAGCAGCCGGATGATACAGGGGGCCCGGAATTCACCCCTCCACTTT. It codes for CASSRMIQGARNSPLHF.

V is TRBV7-2 and J is TRBJ2-2, with D uncertain. V was shortened by 1 base and J by 8 bases, with 8 bases between the two germline ends. CDR1 and CDR2 (germline): SGHTA, FQGNSA. The CDR3 is made up of 13 amino acids. The CDR3 is CASSLVEIGELFF. The CDR3 region has the DNA TGTGCCAGCAGCTTAGTCGAGATAGGGGAGCTGTTTTTT. Combining the CDR3 with reference TRBV7-2 and TRBJ2-2 gives the whole variable domain GAGVSQSPSNKVTEKGKDVELRCDPISGHTALYWYRQSLGQGLEFLIYFQGNSAPDKSGLPSDRFSAERTGGSVSTLTIQRTQQEDSAVYLCASSLVEIGELFFGEGSRLTVL.

This chain uses TRBV13 with TRBJ1-1, with TRBD1 as a possible D gene (5 bases). The V end was cut by 5 bases, the J end by 0 bases, with 13 bases between. Germline V gives CDR1 PRHDT, CDR2 FYEKMQ (reference sequence). The CDR3 totals 15 residues. Written as DNA, the CDR3 is TGTGCCAGCAGCCACTGGGGGGAGGTGAACACTGAAGCTTTCTTT. As protein: CASSHWGEVNTEAFF.

The V call is TRBV4-3, the J call TRBJ2-1; TRBD2 agrees at 8 bases. Germline V gene sequence: CDR1 LGHNA, CDR2 YSLEER. V lost 4 bases and J lost 8; bases outside the gene matches: 10. The CDR3 has 15 residues. The CDR3 nucleotides read TGCGCCAGCAGCCTTGGAGCGGCGGGAGGCCATGAGCAGTTCTTC. Amino acids: CASSLGAAGGHEQFF.

The J gene is TRBJ1-4, the V gene TRBV7-9; weak D call: TRBD1 (5 bases). CDR1 and CDR2 (germline): SEHNR, FQNEAQ (reference sequence). Trimming removed 6 bases at V and 0 bases at J, with 11 bases between. This CDR3 has 15 amino acids. As DNA, the CDR3 is TGTGCCAGCAGAACAGACAGTTCAACTAATGAAAAACTGTTTTTT. As protein: CASRTDSSTNEKLFF. Filled out from reference TRBV7-9 and TRBJ1-4, the complete variable domain reads DTGVSQNPRHKITKRGQNVTFRCDPISEHNRLYWYRQTLGQGPEFLTYFQNEAQLEKSRLLSDRFSAERPKGSFSTLEIQRTEQGDSAMYLCASRTDSSTNEKLFFGSGTQLSVL.

V usage is TRBV7-9 and J usage is TRBJ2-7; 10 bases agree with TRBD2. Germline trimming cut 4 bases from V and 3 bases from J; bases unmatched to any gene: 12. The CDR3 is 17 amino acids. Germline V CDR1 and CDR2: SEHNR, FQNEAQ (reference sequence). CDR3 amino acids: CASSSNSLPSGSYEQYF. CDR3 sequence (DNA): TGTGCCAGCAGCTCTAATAGCCTACCTAGCGGGAGCTACGAGCAGTACTTC.

The V gene is TRBV5-5, the J gene TRBJ2-3; 9 nucleotides align to TRBD2. The CDR3 runs to 16 residues. Germline V gives CDR1 SGHKS, CDR2 YYEKEE (reference sequence). Trimming took 2 bases from V and 4 from J; bases not matched to a gene: 8. The CDR3 coding sequence is TGTGCCAGCAGCTTATATAGCGGGAGTTCGGCAGATACGCAGTATTTT. This encodes CASSLYSGSSADTQYF.

This clone showed up just once. J is TRBJ1-3 and V is TRBV11-2; the D is unclear. V shed 4 bases and J shed 2 bases, with 12 bases lying between them. The CDR3 has 15 amino acids. From germline, CDR1 is SGHAT and CDR2 FQNNGV. The DNA for the CDR3 is TGTGCCAGCAGCTCTGGACGGGAACCTGGAAACACCATATATTTT. Amino acids: CASSSGREPGNTIYF.

The V gene is TRBV4-2, the J gene TRBJ1-5; possibly TRBD1 for D (5 bases). Per the germline V gene, CDR1 is LGHNA and CDR2 is YNFKEQ. This CDR3 is built from 16 residues. V lost 1 base to trimming and J lost 4 bases, with 14 bases between them. This chain's CDR3 is CASSQASRQSNQPQHF. CDR3 in DNA: TGTGCCAGCAGCCAAGCTTCCCGACAGTCAAATCAGCCCCAGCATTTT.

The CDR3 bases are TGTGCCAGCAGCCCCAGAGCGGGGCCGAACTACAATGAGCAGTTCTTC. Amino acids: CASSPRAGPNYNEQFF. This chain connects TRBV7-9 to TRBJ2-1; 7 bases fit TRBD2. The CDR3 is 16 residues long. V lost 5 bases, J lost 3 bases, and 10 bases stayed unmatched. Germline CDR1 reads SEHNR; CDR2 reads FQNEAQ (reference sequence).

The rearrangement joins TRBV20-1 to TRBJ2-3, with TRBD2 matching over 11 bases. V lost 6 bases and J lost 2; bases outside the gene matches: 7. The CDR3 totals 15 residues. Per the germline V gene, CDR1 is DFQATT and CDR2 is SNEGSKA (reference sequence). Here the CDR3 reads CSASGLAGYTDTQYF. The CDR3 bases are TGCAGTGCCAGTGGACTAGCGGGCTACACAGATACGCAGTATTTT.

Concerning this clone itself: An end of the junction differs from the germline gene, which may be a read error. The V gene is TRBV7-2, the J gene TRBJ2-1; 10 bases are shared with TRBD2. Germline V gene sequence: CDR1 SGHTA, CDR2 FQGNSA. The CDR3 contains 15 residues. CDR3 nucleotides: TGTGCCAGCAGCCTACAACTAGCGGGGCTCCGTCATCACCTCTTC. It is translated as CASSLQLAGLRHHLF. Using reference TRBV7-2 and TRBJ2-1 for the parts outside the CDR3, the full variable domain is GAGVSQSPSNKVTEKGKDVELRCDPISGHTALYWYRQSLGQGLEFLIYFQGNSAPDKSGLPSDRFSAERTGGSVSTLTIQRTQQEDSAVYLCASSLQLAGLRHHLFGPGTRLTVL.

Remarks on this clone: Its ends do not fully match the called genes, so a read error is possible. This chain joins TRBV5-1 and TRBJ2-1; tentative D call: TRBD2 (6 bases). The germline V gene encodes CDR1 SGHRS and CDR2 YFSETQ. The CDR3 totals 18 residues. CDR3 in DNA: TGCGCCAGCAGCTCGCCGGGGGTGGCGGTCTCGTCCTTCAATGAGCAGTTCTTC. Its protein is CASSSPGVAVSSFNEQFF.

V and J are TRBV7-2 and TRBJ1-5; D not certain. CDR3 length equals 12 residues. In germline, CDR1 is SGHTA, CDR2 FQGNSA. The V end was cut by 7 bases, the J end by 6 bases, with 10 bases between. CDR3 nucleotide sequence: TGTGCCAGCACCGACTATCCTCAGCCCCAGCATTTT. Its protein product is CASTDYPQPQHF.